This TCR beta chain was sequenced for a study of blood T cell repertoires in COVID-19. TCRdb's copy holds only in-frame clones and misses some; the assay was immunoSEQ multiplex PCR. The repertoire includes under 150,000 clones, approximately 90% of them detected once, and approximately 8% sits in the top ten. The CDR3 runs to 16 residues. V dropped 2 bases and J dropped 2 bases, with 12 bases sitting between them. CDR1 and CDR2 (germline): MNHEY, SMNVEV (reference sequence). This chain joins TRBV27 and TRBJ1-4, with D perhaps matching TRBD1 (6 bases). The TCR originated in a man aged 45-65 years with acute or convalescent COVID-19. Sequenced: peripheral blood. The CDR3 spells CASSLHREETNEKLFF. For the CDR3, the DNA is TGTGCCAGCAGTTTACACAGGGAAGAGACTAATGAAAAACTGTTTTTT. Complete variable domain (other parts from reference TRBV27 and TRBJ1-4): EAQVTQNPRYLITVTGKKLTVTCSQNMNHEYMSWYRQDPGLGLRQIYYSMNVEVTDKGDVPEGYKVSRKEKRNFPLILESPSPNQTSLYFCASSLHREETNEKLFFGSGTQLSVL.